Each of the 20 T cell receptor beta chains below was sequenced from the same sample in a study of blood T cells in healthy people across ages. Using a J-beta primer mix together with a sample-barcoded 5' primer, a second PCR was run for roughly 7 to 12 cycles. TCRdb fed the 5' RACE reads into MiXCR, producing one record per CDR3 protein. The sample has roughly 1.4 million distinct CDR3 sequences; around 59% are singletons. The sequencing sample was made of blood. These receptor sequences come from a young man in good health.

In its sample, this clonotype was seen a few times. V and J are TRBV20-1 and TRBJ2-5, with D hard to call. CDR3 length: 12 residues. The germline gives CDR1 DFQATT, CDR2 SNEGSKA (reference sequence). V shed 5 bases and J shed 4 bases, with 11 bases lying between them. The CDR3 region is CSAGLVGETQYF. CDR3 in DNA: TGCAGTGCTGGCTTAGTAGGAGAGACCCAGTACTTC.

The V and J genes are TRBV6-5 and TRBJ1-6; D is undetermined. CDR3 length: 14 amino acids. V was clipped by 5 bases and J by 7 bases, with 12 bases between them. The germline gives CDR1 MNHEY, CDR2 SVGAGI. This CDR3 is CASSPGGSNSPLHF. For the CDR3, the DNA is TGTGCCAGCAGTCCCGGAGGATCCAATTCACCCCTCCACTTT.

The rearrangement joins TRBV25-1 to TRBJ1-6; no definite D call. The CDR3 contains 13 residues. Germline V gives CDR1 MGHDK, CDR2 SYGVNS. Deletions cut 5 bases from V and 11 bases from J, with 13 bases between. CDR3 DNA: TGTGCCAGCAGTCACGTTAGCGACGCACCCCTCCACTTT. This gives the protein CASSHVSDAPLHF.

CDR3 DNA: TGCAGCGTCCAAGGGGGACCCAGCAACTATGGCTACACCTTC. It translates to CSVQGGPSNYGYTF. The chain links TRBV29-1 to TRBJ1-2; D might be TRBD1 (6 bases). V gave up 6 bases and J gave up 2 bases, with 16 bases separating them. This CDR3 comprises 14 residues. Germline V CDR1 and CDR2: SQVTM, ANQGSEA. Using reference TRBV29-1 and TRBJ1-2 for the parts outside the CDR3, the full variable domain is SAVISQKPSRDICQRGTSLTIQCQVDSQVTMMFWYRQQPGQSLTLIATANQGSEATYESGFVIDKFPISRPNLTFSTLTVSNMSPEDSSIYLCSVQGGPSNYGYTFGSGTRLTVV.

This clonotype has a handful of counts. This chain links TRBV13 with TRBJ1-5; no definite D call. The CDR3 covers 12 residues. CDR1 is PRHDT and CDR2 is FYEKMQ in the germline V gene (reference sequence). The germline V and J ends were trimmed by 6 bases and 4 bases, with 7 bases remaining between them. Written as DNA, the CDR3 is TGTGCCAGCAGTGGCCTGAATCAGCCCCAGCATTTT. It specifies CASSGLNQPQHF. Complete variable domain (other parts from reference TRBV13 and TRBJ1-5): AAGVIQSPRHLIKEKRETATLKCYPIPRHDTVYWYQQGPGQDPQFLISFYEKMQSDKGSIPDRFSAQQFSDYHSELNMSSLELGDSALYFCASSGLNQPQHFGDGTRLSIL.

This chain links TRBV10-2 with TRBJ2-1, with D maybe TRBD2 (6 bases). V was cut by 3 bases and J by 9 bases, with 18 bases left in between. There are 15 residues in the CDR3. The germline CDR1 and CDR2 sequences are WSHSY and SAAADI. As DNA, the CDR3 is TGCGCCAGCAGTGACACGAGGGGAAGCGGGTTTGAGCAGTTCTTC. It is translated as CASSDTRGSGFEQFF.

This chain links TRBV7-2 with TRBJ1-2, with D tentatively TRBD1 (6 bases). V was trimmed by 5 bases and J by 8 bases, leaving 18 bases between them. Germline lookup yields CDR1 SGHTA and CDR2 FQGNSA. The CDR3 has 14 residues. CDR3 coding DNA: TGTGCCAGCAGCCCTACAGGGCAGGTGGGGGGCTACACCTTC. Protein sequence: CASSPTGQVGGYTF.

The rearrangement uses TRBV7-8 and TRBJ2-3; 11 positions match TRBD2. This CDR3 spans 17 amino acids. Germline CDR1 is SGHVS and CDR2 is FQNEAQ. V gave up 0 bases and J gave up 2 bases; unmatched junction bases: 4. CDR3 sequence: CASSLAASGRPTDTQYF. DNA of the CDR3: TGTGCCAGCAGCTTAGCGGCTAGCGGGAGGCCCACAGATACGCAGTATTTT.

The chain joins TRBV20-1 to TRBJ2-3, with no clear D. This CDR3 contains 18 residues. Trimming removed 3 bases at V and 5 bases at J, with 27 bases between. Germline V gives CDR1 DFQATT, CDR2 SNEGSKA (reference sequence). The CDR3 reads CSARPFLDTISLEDTQYF. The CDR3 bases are TGCAGTGCTAGGCCCTTTTTAGACACGATCAGTTTGGAAGATACGCAGTATTTT.

The CDR3 region is CASSDRGISYEQYF. CDR3 DNA: TGTGCCAGCAGTGACAGGGGGATCTCCTACGAGCAGTACTTC. The gene calls are TRBV6-2 or TRBV6-3 and TRBJ2-7, with 9 bases aligning to TRBD1. There are 14 residues in the CDR3. Losses at the gene ends were 5 bases for V and 0 bases for J; bases not matched to a gene: 2. Germline V lookup: CDR1 MNHEY, CDR2 SVGEGT.

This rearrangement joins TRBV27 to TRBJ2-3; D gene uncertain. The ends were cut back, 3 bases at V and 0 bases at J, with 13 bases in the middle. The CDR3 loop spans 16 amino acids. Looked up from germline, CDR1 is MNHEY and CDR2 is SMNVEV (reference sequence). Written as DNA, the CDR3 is TGTGCCAGCAGTTTCTCTACGGCAACTAGCACAGATACGCAGTATTTT. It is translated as CASSFSTATSTDTQYF.

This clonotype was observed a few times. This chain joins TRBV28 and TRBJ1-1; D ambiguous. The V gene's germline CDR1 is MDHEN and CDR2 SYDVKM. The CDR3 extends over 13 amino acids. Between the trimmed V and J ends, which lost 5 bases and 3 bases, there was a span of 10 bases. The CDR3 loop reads CASSARGHTEAFF. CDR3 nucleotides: TGTGCCAGCAGTGCCCGTGGCCACACTGAAGCTTTCTTT.

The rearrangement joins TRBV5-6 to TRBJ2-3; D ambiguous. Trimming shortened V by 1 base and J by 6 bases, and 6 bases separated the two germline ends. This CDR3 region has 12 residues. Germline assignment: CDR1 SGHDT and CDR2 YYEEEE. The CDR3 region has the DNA TGTGCCAGCAGCTTGAATTTCGATACGCAGTATTTT. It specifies CASSLNFDTQYF.

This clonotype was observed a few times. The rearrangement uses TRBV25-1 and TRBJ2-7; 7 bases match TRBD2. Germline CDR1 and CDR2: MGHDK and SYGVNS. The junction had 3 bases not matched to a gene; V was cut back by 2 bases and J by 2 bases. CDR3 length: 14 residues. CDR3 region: CASSEGTNTYEQYF. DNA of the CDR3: TGTGCCAGCAGTGAAGGGACTAACACCTACGAGCAGTACTTC.

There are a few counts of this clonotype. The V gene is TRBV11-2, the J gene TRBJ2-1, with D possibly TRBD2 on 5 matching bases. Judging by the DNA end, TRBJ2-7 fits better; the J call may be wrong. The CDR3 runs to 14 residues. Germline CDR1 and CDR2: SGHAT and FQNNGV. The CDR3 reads CASRTSGRPGEQYF. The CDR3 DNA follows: TGTGCCAGCAGAACGAGCGGTCGTCCCGGCGAGCAGTACTTC.

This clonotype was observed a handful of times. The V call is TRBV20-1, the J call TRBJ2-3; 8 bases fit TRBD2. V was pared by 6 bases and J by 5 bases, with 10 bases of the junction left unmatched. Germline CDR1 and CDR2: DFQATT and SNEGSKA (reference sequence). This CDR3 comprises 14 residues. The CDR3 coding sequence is TGCAGTGCCTCAAGCGGGAGTGGTATAGATACGCAGTATTTT. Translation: CSASSGSGIDTQYF.

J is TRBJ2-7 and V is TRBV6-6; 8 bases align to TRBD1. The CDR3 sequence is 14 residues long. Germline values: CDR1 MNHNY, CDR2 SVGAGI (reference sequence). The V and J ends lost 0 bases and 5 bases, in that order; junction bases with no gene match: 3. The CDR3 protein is CASSYSPGGDEQYF. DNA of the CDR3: TGTGCCAGCAGTTACTCCCCAGGGGGCGACGAGCAGTACTTC.

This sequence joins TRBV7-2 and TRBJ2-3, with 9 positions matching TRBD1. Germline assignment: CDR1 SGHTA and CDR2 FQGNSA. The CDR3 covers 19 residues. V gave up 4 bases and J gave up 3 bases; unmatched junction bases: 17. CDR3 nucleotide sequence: TGTGCCAGCAGCTCCTATGCAACTTATGACAGGGGGGTTACAGATACGCAGTATTTT. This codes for CASSSYATYDRGVTDTQYF.

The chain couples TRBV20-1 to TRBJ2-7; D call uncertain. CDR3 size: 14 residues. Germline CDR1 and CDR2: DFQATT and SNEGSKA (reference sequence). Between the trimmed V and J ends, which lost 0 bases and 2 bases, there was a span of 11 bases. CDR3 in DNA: TGCAGTGCTAGAGATCAGGTGGAAACCTACGAGCAGTACTTC. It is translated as CSARDQVETYEQYF.

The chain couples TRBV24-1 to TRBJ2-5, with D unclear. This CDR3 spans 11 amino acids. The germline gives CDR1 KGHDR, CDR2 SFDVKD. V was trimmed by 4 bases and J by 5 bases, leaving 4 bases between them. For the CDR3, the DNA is TGTGCCACCAGTGAATTGGAGACCCAGTACTTC. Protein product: CATSELETQYF.